This is a list of T cell receptor beta chains from one sample in a study of T cell changes during pregnancy in multiple sclerosis. The data were produced by immunoSEQ multiplex PCR, yet TCRdb's version contains in-frame clones alone and is incomplete. The repertoire consists of about 55,000 clones, with around 94% occurring once and the leading ten covering around 3.5%. Sample: CD8+ T cells from peripheral blood mononuclear cells, taken in the third trimester of pregnancy. Receptors originate from a female donor with multiple sclerosis, enrolled in a pregnancy study. Both conserved end residues are part of each CDR3. Fields, in order: CDR3 protein, CDR3 DNA, clone size, V gene, D gene, J gene. D genes are given only for firm matches. Some rows have no size entry. The others give once, few or many, or a class for an expanded clone.

CDR3 protein: CASSQYRDTFYEQYF
CDR3 DNA: TGTGCCAGCAGCCAGTACCGGGACACCTTCTACGAGCAGTACTTC
clone size: NA
V gene: TRBV4-2
D gene: NA
J gene: TRBJ2-7

CDR3 protein: CSVQGLAGLSETQYF
CDR3 DNA: TGCAGCGTTCAGGGACTAGCGGGGTTATCAGAGACCCAGTACTTC
clone size: NA
V gene: TRBV29-1
D gene: TRBD2
J gene: TRBJ2-5

CDR3 protein: CASSPRGEFFNEQFF
CDR3 DNA: TGTGCCAGCAGCCCCCGGGGGGAATTTTTTAATGAGCAGTTCTTC
clone size: NA
V gene: TRBV6-5
D gene: TRBD2
J gene: TRBJ2-1

CDR3 protein: CASSHYHSNNEQFF
CDR3 DNA: TGCGCCAGCAGCCACTACCATAGTAACAATGAGCAGTTCTTC
clone size: NA
V gene: TRBV4-3
D gene: NA
J gene: TRBJ2-1

CDR3 protein: CASRLDCNQPQHF
CDR3 DNA: TGTGCAAGTCGCCTCGACTGCAATCAGCCCCAGCATTTT
clone size: medium-sized
V gene: TRBV12-2
D gene: NA
J gene: TRBJ1-5

CDR3 protein: CASSLVQGREQYF
CDR3 DNA: TGTGCCAGCAGTTTAGTCCAGGGGCGCGAGCAGTACTTC
clone size: NA
V gene: TRBV27
D gene: NA
J gene: TRBJ2-7

CDR3 protein: CASSLGIVDYGYTF
CDR3 DNA: TGCGCCAGCAGCTTGGGAATAGTAGACTATGGCTACACCTTC
clone size: NA
V gene: TRBV5-1
D gene: NA
J gene: TRBJ1-2

CDR3 protein: CASSVGQDDSYEQYF
CDR3 DNA: TGTGCCAGCAGCGTTGGACAGGATGACTCCTACGAGCAGTACTTC
clone size: NA
V gene: TRBV7-2
D gene: TRBD1
J gene: TRBJ2-7

CDR3 protein: CASRLAAGGRYGELFF
CDR3 DNA: TGTGCAAGTCGCTTAGCTGCGGGAGGGCGTTACGGGGAGCTGTTTTTT
clone size: NA
V gene: TRBV12-2
D gene: NA
J gene: TRBJ2-2

CDR3 protein: CASSYTGGRETQYF
CDR3 DNA: TGTGCCAGCAGTTACACAGGGGGCCGAGAGACCCAGTACTTC
clone size: NA
V gene: TRBV6-5
D gene: TRBD1
J gene: TRBJ2-5

CDR3 protein: CASSPGTGLYGYTF
CDR3 DNA: TGTGCCAGCTCACCCGGGACAGGCCTCTATGGCTACACCTTC
clone size: NA
V gene: TRBV18
D gene: TRBD1
J gene: TRBJ1-2

CDR3 protein: CASSTVGGGEQYF
CDR3 DNA: TGTGCCAGCAGCACAGTGGGGGGTGGCGAGCAGTACTTC
clone size: NA
V gene: TRBV11-2
D gene: NA
J gene: TRBJ2-7

CDR3 protein: CASSWGQGGYEQYF
CDR3 DNA: TGTGCCAGCAGCTGGGGACAGGGAGGGTACGAGCAGTACTTC
clone size: NA
V gene: TRBV13
D gene: TRBD1
J gene: TRBJ2-7

CDR3 protein: CASKSPGGTQYF
CDR3 DNA: TGTGCCAGTAAATCCCCCGGAGGGACCCAGTACTTC
clone size: NA
V gene: TRBV19
D gene: NA
J gene: TRBJ2-5

CDR3 protein: CASSQEIGNQPQHF
CDR3 DNA: TGCGCCAGCAGCCAAGAAATAGGCAATCAGCCCCAGCATTTT
clone size: NA
V gene: TRBV4-1
D gene: NA
J gene: TRBJ1-5

CDR3 protein: CASSPWTSGSGVDTQYF
CDR3 DNA: TGTGCCAGCAGTCCCTGGACTAGCGGGAGTGGGGTAGATACGCAGTATTTT
clone size: NA
V gene: TRBV27
D gene: TRBD2
J gene: TRBJ2-3

CDR3 protein: CASSSGTGLEQYF
CDR3 DNA: TGTGCCAGCAGCTCCGGGACAGGGCTCGAGCAGTACTTC
clone size: once
V gene: TRBV5-4
D gene: TRBD1
J gene: TRBJ2-7

CDR3 protein: CTSSRPSDEQFF
CDR3 DNA: TGCACCAGCAGCCGGCCTAGCGATGAGCAGTTCTTC
clone size: NA
V gene: TRBV1
D gene: NA
J gene: TRBJ2-1

CDR3 protein: CAISELGLAGTYSSYEQYF
CDR3 DNA: TGTGCCATCAGTGAGTTAGGACTAGCGGGAACCTACAGCTCCTACGAGCAGTACTTC
clone size: NA
V gene: TRBV10-3
D gene: TRBD2
J gene: TRBJ2-7

CDR3 protein: CASTEDRGNTEAFF
CDR3 DNA: TGCGCCAGCACGGAGGACAGGGGGAACACTGAAGCTTTCTTT
clone size: NA
V gene: TRBV4-1
D gene: TRBD1
J gene: TRBJ1-1

CDR3 protein: CSAAAAGELFF
CDR3 DNA: TGCAGTGCTGCTGCGGCCGGGGAGCTGTTTTTT
clone size: NA
V gene: TRBV20-1
D gene: NA
J gene: TRBJ2-2

CDR3 protein: CAISAGATNEKLFF
CDR3 DNA: TGTGCCATCAGTGCTGGGGCGACTAATGAAAAACTGTTTTTT
clone size: NA
V gene: TRBV10-3
D gene: NA
J gene: TRBJ1-4

CDR3 protein: CASSFGGDSYNEQFF
CDR3 DNA: TGCGCCAGCAGCTTCGGGGGGGATTCCTACAATGAGCAGTTCTTC
clone size: NA
V gene: TRBV5-1
D gene: TRBD2
J gene: TRBJ2-1

CDR3 protein: CATRGRQGSYNEQFF
CDR3 DNA: TGTGCCACCAGGGGCCGACAGGGATCCTACAATGAGCAGTTCTTC
clone size: NA
V gene: TRBV27
D gene: TRBD1
J gene: TRBJ2-1

CDR3 protein: CASRRTGGKNIQYF
CDR3 DNA: TGCGCCAGCAGGCGAACAGGGGGCAAAAACATTCAGTACTTC
clone size: NA
V gene: TRBV4-1
D gene: TRBD1
J gene: TRBJ2-4

CDR3 protein: CASSLGTGGGEQYF
CDR3 DNA: TGCGCCAGCAGCTTGGGGACAGGGGGCGGCGAGCAGTACTTC
clone size: NA
V gene: TRBV5-1
D gene: TRBD1
J gene: TRBJ2-7

CDR3 protein: CASSQVGEGVTDTQYF
CDR3 DNA: TGTGCCAGCAGCCAAGTAGGTGAGGGGGTCACAGATACGCAGTATTTT
clone size: NA
V gene: TRBV4-2
D gene: NA
J gene: TRBJ2-3

CDR3 protein: CASSQAWTSGAYNEQFF
CDR3 DNA: TGCGCCAGCAGCCAAGCCTGGACTAGCGGGGCCTACAATGAGCAGTTCTTC
clone size: NA
V gene: TRBV4-1
D gene: TRBD2
J gene: TRBJ2-1

CDR3 protein: CASQPTGTGKTGPYGYTF
CDR3 DNA: TGTGCCAGCCAGCCAACGGGGACAGGGAAAACCGGGCCCTATGGCTACACCTTC
clone size: once
V gene: TRBV4-2
D gene: TRBD1
J gene: TRBJ1-2

CDR3 protein: CASSQFQGRDTEAFF
CDR3 DNA: TGTGCCAGCAGCCAATTTCAGGGCCGGGACACTGAAGCTTTCTTT
clone size: NA
V gene: TRBV4-2
D gene: NA
J gene: TRBJ1-1

CDR3 protein: CAISGGLAGMEQYF
CDR3 DNA: TGTGCCATCAGTGGTGGGCTAGCGGGAATGGAGCAGTACTTC
clone size: NA
V gene: TRBV10-3
D gene: TRBD2
J gene: TRBJ2-7

CDR3 protein: CASSLPRQGAYEQYF
CDR3 DNA: TGTGCCAGCAGTTTACCCCGACAGGGGGCATACGAGCAGTACTTC
clone size: NA
V gene: TRBV28
D gene: TRBD1
J gene: TRBJ2-7

CDR3 protein: CASSPLGQVKLETQYF
CDR3 DNA: TGTGCCAGCAGTCCCCTCGGACAGGTTAAGCTCGAGACCCAGTACTTC
clone size: NA
V gene: TRBV27
D gene: TRBD1
J gene: TRBJ2-5

CDR3 protein: CASSVPGSSYEQYF
CDR3 DNA: TGTGCCAGCAGCGTACCTGGGAGCTCCTACGAGCAGTACTTC
clone size: NA
V gene: TRBV27
D gene: NA
J gene: TRBJ2-7

CDR3 protein: CSVEDLASGEETQYF
CDR3 DNA: TGCAGCGTTGAAGATCTCGCTAGCGGAGAAGAGACCCAGTACTTC
clone size: NA
V gene: TRBV29-1
D gene: TRBD2
J gene: TRBJ2-5

CDR3 protein: CASSFGRAPYQETQYF
CDR3 DNA: TGTGCCAGCAGCTTCGGCAGGGCCCCATACCAAGAGACCCAGTACTTC
clone size: NA
V gene: TRBV7-2
D gene: NA
J gene: TRBJ2-5

CDR3 protein: CASSSRLAGEDETQYF
CDR3 DNA: TGCGCCAGCAGCTCCAGACTAGCGGGAGAGGACGAGACCCAGTACTTC
clone size: NA
V gene: TRBV5-1
D gene: TRBD2
J gene: TRBJ2-5

CDR3 protein: CASRLAGGEQFF
CDR3 DNA: TGTGCCAGCAGACTAGCGGGAGGTGAGCAGTTCTTC
clone size: once
V gene: TRBV27
D gene: TRBD2
J gene: TRBJ2-1

CDR3 protein: CASSGGLAGGSPGTDTQYF
CDR3 DNA: TGTGCCAGCAGCGGGGGACTAGCGGGAGGCTCACCGGGGACAGATACGCAGTATTTT
clone size: NA
V gene: TRBV5-4
D gene: TRBD2
J gene: TRBJ2-3

CDR3 protein: CASSPDRGDEQYF
CDR3 DNA: TGTGCCAGCAGCCCGGACAGGGGCGACGAGCAGTACTTC
clone size: NA
V gene: TRBV4-2
D gene: TRBD1
J gene: TRBJ2-7

CDR3 protein: CASSMGLAGTDTQYF
CDR3 DNA: TGTGCCAGTAGTATGGGACTAGCAGGCACAGATACGCAGTATTTT
clone size: NA
V gene: TRBV19
D gene: TRBD2
J gene: TRBJ2-3

CDR3 protein: CASSPPAAAFYEQYF
CDR3 DNA: TGTGCCAGCAGTCCCCCAGCAGCGGCCTTCTACGAGCAGTACTTC
clone size: NA
V gene: TRBV28
D gene: NA
J gene: TRBJ2-7

CDR3 protein: CASSQWMERDQGYGYTF
CDR3 DNA: TGTGCCAGCAGCCAATGGATGGAGCGGGACCAGGGTTATGGCTACACCTTC
clone size: NA
V gene: TRBV16
D gene: NA
J gene: TRBJ1-2

CDR3 protein: CASSREGTSPYEQYF
CDR3 DNA: TGCGCCAGCAGCCGGGAGGGGACATCTCCCTACGAGCAGTACTTC
clone size: NA
V gene: TRBV4-1
D gene: NA
J gene: TRBJ2-7

CDR3 protein: CASSLGPRQPQYF
CDR3 DNA: TGTGCCAGCAGCTTGGGCCCTAGACAGCCGCAGTACTTC
clone size: NA
V gene: TRBV5-6
D gene: NA
J gene: TRBJ2-7

CDR3 protein: CASSQELDGRSTGELFF
CDR3 DNA: TGCGCCAGCAGCCAAGAATTGGACGGGAGGTCCACCGGGGAGCTGTTTTTT
clone size: once
V gene: TRBV4-1
D gene: TRBD2
J gene: TRBJ2-2

CDR3 protein: CASSRPPGQGLPNTEAFF
CDR3 DNA: TGTGCCAGCAGCCGCCCTCCGGGACAGGGGTTACCGAACACTGAAGCTTTCTTT
clone size: NA
V gene: TRBV7-2
D gene: TRBD1
J gene: TRBJ1-1

CDR3 protein: CASSPLTSGRDEQFF
CDR3 DNA: TGCGCCAGCAGCCCCTTAACTAGCGGGAGGGATGAGCAGTTCTTC
clone size: NA
V gene: TRBV5-1
D gene: TRBD2
J gene: TRBJ2-1

CDR3 protein: CAPGRGGYEQYF
CDR3 DNA: TGTGCCCCGGGGAGGGGCGGCTACGAGCAGTACTTC
clone size: NA
V gene: TRBV28
D gene: TRBD2
J gene: TRBJ2-7